This passage covers 8 T cell receptor beta chains from one sample sequenced in a study of OX40 agonist ivuxolimab in advanced cancers. Using immunoSEQ multiplex PCR, the repertoire was profiled, and TCRdb retains in-frame clones only, with some absent. The sample holds 65,000 to 100,000 clones, roughly 88% seen once. Sequencing was performed on CD4+ or CD8+ T cells sorted from blood, taken in a trial of the OX40 agonist ivuxolimab. The receptors were gathered from an adult with an advanced solid tumor such as melanoma, head and neck, liver or kidney cancer.

The gene calls are TRBV7-9 and TRBJ2-7, with a tentative D call TRBD2 (6 bases). This CDR3 comprises 12 residues. Germline CDR1 SEHNR, CDR2 FQNEAQ (reference sequence). Between the trimmed V and J ends, which lost 5 bases and 6 bases, there was a span of 11 bases. The CDR3 nucleotides read TGTGCCAGCAGCCCACCTAGCGTCGAGCAGTACTTC. This sequence encodes CASSPPSVEQYF. The whole variable domain, remainder taken from reference TRBV7-9 and TRBJ2-7, is DTGVSQNPRHKITKRGQNVTFRCDPISEHNRLYWYRQTLGQGPEFLTYFQNEAQLEKSRLLSDRFSAERPKGSFSTLEIQRTEQGDSAMYLCASSPPSVEQYFGPGTRLTVT.

V and J are TRBV5-1 and TRBJ2-5; TRBD2 agrees at 9 bases. Germline loops: CDR1 SGHRS, CDR2 YFSETQ. The CDR3 covers 18 residues. J was trimmed by 1 base and V by 0 bases; bases with no gene match: 10. The CDR3 nucleotides are TGCGCCAGCAGCTTGGGAGTAGCGGGAGCATCGTTCCAAGAGACCCAGTACTTC. This encodes CASSLGVAGASFQETQYF.

The rearrangement joins TRBV6-6 to TRBJ2-1; no clear D gene. The CDR3 extends over 12 amino acids. Germline CDR1 MNHNY, CDR2 SVGAGI (reference sequence). Trimming shortened V by 4 bases and J by 1 base, and 2 bases separated the two germline ends. CDR3 sequence: CASSFSYNEQFF. CDR3 coding DNA: TGTGCCAGCAGTTTTTCCTACAATGAGCAGTTCTTC.

The chain recombines TRBV7-9 with TRBJ2-3, with 8 nucleotides matching TRBD2. CDR1 and CDR2 from the germline V gene are SEHNR and FQNEAQ (reference sequence). This CDR3 is 14 amino acids long. V shed 5 bases, J shed 5 bases, and the junction held 6 bases outside the gene matches. The CDR3 bases are TGTGCCAGCAGCCCCCCTCTAGCGGGAGATACGCAGTATTTT. It specifies CASSPPLAGDTQYF. Combining the CDR3 with reference TRBV7-9 and TRBJ2-3 gives the whole variable domain DTGVSQNPRHKITKRGQNVTFRCDPISEHNRLYWYRQTLGQGPEFLTYFQNEAQLEKSRLLSDRFSAERPKGSFSTLEIQRTEQGDSAMYLCASSPPLAGDTQYFGPGTRLTVL.

CDR3 nucleotide sequence: TGTGCCAGCAGCTTATTATCTGGGACTAGCGGGGAGCTGTTTTTT. The encoded protein is CASSLLSGTSGELFF. This chain connects TRBV11-2 to TRBJ2-2; 8 bases match TRBD2. With V trimmed by 2 bases and J by 7 bases, 6 bases remained unmatched. This CDR3 comprises 15 residues. Germline V gene data show CDR1 as SGHAT and CDR2 as FQNNGV. Complete variable domain (other parts from reference TRBV11-2 and TRBJ2-2): EAGVAQSPRYKIIEKRQSVAFWCNPISGHATLYWYQQILGQGPKLLIQFQNNGVVDDSQLPKDRFSAERLKGVDSTLKIQPAKLEDSAVYLCASSLLSGTSGELFFGEGSRLTVL.

This chain connects TRBV6-5 to TRBJ1-1; no firm D call. The CDR3 runs to 14 residues. The germline gives CDR1 MNHEY, CDR2 SVGAGI. V dropped 0 bases and J dropped 1 base, with 6 bases sitting between them. The CDR3 DNA is TGTGCCAGCAGTTACTCGACGGGGAACACTGAAGCTTTCTTT. Translating gives CASSYSTGNTEAFF.

The V gene is TRBV11-3, the J gene TRBJ2-3; D ambiguous. Trimming stripped 2 bases from V and 2 bases from J, with 5 bases between. The CDR3 sequence is 13 residues long. From germline, CDR1 is SGHNT and CDR2 YENEEA. For the CDR3, the DNA is TGTGCCAGCAGCTTAATGTCCACAGATACGCAGTATTTT. Encoded protein: CASSLMSTDTQYF.

In this sample, this clone turned up a few times. The V and J genes are TRBV21-1 and TRBJ2-2; TRBD1, the table's D call, lacks a check against the DNA. TRBV21-1 is flagged as a pseudogene. This CDR3 spans 17 amino acids. The CDR3 protein is CASSKARRGENTGELFF. CDR3 nucleotide sequence: TGTGCCAGCAGCAAAGCCCGCAGGGGGGAGAACACCGGGGAGCTGTTTTTT.